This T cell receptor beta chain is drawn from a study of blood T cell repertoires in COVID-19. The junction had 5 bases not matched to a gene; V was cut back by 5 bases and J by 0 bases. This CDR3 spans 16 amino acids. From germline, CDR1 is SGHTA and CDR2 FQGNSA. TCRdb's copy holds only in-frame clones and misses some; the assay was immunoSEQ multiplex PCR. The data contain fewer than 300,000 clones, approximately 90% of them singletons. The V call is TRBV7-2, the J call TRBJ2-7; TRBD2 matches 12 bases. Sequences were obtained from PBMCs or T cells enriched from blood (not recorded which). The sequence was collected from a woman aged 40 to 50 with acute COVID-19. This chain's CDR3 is CASSPSSGGASYEQYF. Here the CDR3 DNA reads TGTGCCAGCAGCCCATCTAGCGGGGGGGCCTCCTACGAGCAGTACTTC.